Described below is a single TCR beta chain sequence and its context. The clone's antigen remains unknown. No much larger clone exists at a distance of one base, and base qualities are not known. This specimen comes from a study of blood T cell repertoires in COVID-19 (dated by TCRdb to 2019 to 2021). General notes on the study: Samples covering the acute and convalescent phases of COVID-19 were provided by collaborators in the United States, Italy and Spain. A freely available public database, intended as a resource for researchers studying the immune response to SARS-CoV-2, is where the repertoires were released. Where HLA class I and class II types were available, the types were taken from metadata supplied by the sample provider, not from assay-based typing. The prospective study material was composed of cDNA or gDNA derived from T cells, B-cell-depleted T cells, or PBMCs. Deeply sampled blood TCRbeta repertoires from subjects exposed to, actively infected with, or recovered from COVID-19 were included in the dataset. A de-identified subject ID, COVID-19 status, age in years and sex were almost always included in the sample metadata. The samples were drawn from two sources: the first 160 participants of the ongoing ImmuneRACE study, and 1,200 or so subjects contributed by 6 global collaborators.

The paper as a whole reports these results and caveats: The quantity of clinical and demographic metadata differed by source and by participant and was supplied without curation.

From V the trimming removes 5 bases and from J it removes 0 bases, while the gene matches leave 1 base of the junction unaccounted for. Looking up the germline V gene yields CDR1 MNHEY and CDR2 SVGAGI. The CDR3 numbers 14 residues from cysteine through phenylalanine. The only DNA kept is the CDR3, 42 bases in frame from the first base. TCRbeta CDR3 regions were amplified from genomic DNA using the immunoSEQ Assay, a bias-controlled multiplex PCR. The paper's processing steps were these. The number of nucleated cells in each sample was estimated from the amplification of reference gene primers within the assay. Sequence reads were collapsed and filtered to measure the absolute abundance of every unique TCRbeta CDR3 rearrangement. For each sample, productive Simpson clonality was calculated as the square root of Simpson's diversity index over productive rearrangements. Here the immuneACCESS table is served through TCRdb, limited to in-frame sequences with V and J called. Missing clones are a known gap in these copies; in checked studies unresolved V genes cover under half, and the rest lacks a known reason. The D gene and trimming were derived from the DNA, and the V and J assignments and clone size from that table. A total of about 120,000 clones appear in this sample, around 76% of them only once. Around 5.5% of the sample is taken by the ten largest.

The collaborating institutions used their own protocols to collect whole blood in K2EDTA tubes. For TCRbeta analysis, collaborators shipped samples as frozen whole blood, isolated PBMCs, or DNA extracted from either of those sample types. This sequence was found in a man in his fifties or sixties with acute or convalescent COVID-19. The chain couples TRBV6-5 to TRBJ1-3; the central 7 bases match TRBD1. The sequenced material came from peripheral blood. The CDR3 loop reads CASSPGGSGNTIYF. The DNA is TGTGCCAGCAGTCCAGGGGGCTCTGGAAACACCATATATTTT.